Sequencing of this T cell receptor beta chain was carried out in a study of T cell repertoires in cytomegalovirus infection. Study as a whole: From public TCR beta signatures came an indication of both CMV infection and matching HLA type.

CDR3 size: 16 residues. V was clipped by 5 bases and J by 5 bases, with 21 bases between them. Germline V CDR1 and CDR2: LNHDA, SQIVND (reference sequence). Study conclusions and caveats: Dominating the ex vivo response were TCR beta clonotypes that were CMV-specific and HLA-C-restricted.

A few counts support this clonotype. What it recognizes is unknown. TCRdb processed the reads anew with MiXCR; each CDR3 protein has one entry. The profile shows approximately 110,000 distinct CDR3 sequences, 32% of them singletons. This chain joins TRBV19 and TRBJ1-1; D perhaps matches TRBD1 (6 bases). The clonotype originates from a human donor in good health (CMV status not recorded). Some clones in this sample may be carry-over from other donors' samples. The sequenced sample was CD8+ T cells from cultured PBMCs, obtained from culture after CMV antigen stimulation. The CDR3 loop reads CASSLFGSAGETEAFF. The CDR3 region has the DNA TGTGCCAGTAGTCTATTCGGGTCGGCAGGGGAAACTGAAGCTTTCTTT.